This TCR beta chain comes out of a study of OX40 agonist ivuxolimab in advanced cancers. Study as a whole: Among those enrolled, mean age was around 55 years (range roughly 20 to 80) and roughly 84% were male. Partial responses occurred in three patients (one hepatocellular carcinoma, two cutaneous melanoma).

Worth noting for this clone: A read error may produce the germline difference seen at one junction end.

Germline loops: CDR1 WNHNN, CDR2 SYGVQD (reference sequence). The CDR3 is made up of 15 amino acids. Patients were ineligible given autoimmune disease history or systemic immunosuppression. Libraries were prepared by immunoSEQ multiplex PCR; TCRdb keeps only in-frame clonotypes and omits some of them. The sample lists 50,000 to 70,000 clones, more than 80% occurring once. The V call is TRBV10-1, the J call TRBJ2-2, with TRBD2 matching over 7 bases. The sample here was CD4+ or CD8+ T cells sorted from blood, taken in a trial of the OX40 agonist ivuxolimab. The origin of this receptor is an adult with an advanced solid tumor such as melanoma, head and neck, liver or kidney cancer. The CDR3 loop reads CAGSERLAEGKELFF. CDR3 in DNA: TGCGCCGGCAGTGAGCGTCTAGCGGAGGGGAAGGAGCTGTTTTTT.